Listed here is a single T cell receptor (beta chain). The data derive from a study of blood T cell repertoires in COVID-19. Data came from immunoSEQ multiplex PCR; TCRdb stores just in-frame clones and leaves some out. The top ten clones hold 2.4% of a sample with a few hundred thousand clones, roughly nine tenths of them seen once. Assignments of participants to cohorts depended upon their own reported clinical history. The CDR3 runs to 14 residues. V lost 1 base to trimming and J lost 0 bases, with 6 bases between them. Germline assignment: CDR1 MDHEN and CDR2 SYDVKM. This receptor was obtained from a woman under 30 who had recovered from COVID-19. The V call is TRBV28, the J call TRBJ1-2, with D unresolved. Sequenced material: PBMCs or T cells enriched from blood (not recorded which). The CDR3 region is CASSLYVTNYGYTF. DNA of the CDR3: TGTGCCAGCAGTTTATATGTAACTAACTATGGCTACACCTTC.